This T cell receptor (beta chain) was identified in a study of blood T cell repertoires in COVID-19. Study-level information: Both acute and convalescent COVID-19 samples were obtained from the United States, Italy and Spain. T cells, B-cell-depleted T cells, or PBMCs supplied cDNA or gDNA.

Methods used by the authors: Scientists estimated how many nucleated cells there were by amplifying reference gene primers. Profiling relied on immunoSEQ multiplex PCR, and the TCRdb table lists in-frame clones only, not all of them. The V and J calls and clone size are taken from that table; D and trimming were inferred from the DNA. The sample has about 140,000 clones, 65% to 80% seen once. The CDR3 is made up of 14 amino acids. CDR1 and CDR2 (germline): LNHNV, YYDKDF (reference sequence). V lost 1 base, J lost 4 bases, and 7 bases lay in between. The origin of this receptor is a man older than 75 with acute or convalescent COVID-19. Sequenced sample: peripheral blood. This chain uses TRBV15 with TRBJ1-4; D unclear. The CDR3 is CATSRVGRNEKLFF. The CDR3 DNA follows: TGTGCCACCAGCAGAGTCGGTCGTAATGAAAAACTGTTTTTT.